This T cell receptor beta chain was observed in a study of yellow fever vaccine responses in identical twins. Germline V gene data show CDR1 as SQVTM and CDR2 as ANQGSEA. Trimming cost V 7 bases and J 2 bases; bases outside gene matches: 8. The CDR3 consists of 13 residues. MiXCR, run by TCRdb on the RT-PCR reads, gives a single entry per CDR3 protein. The table records nearly 11,000 distinct CDR3 sequences, approximately 80% of them present only once. This clonotype was obtained from a woman between 18 and 30 years old who received the yellow fever vaccine. V usage is TRBV29-1 and J usage is TRBJ2-7; 7 bases fit TRBD1. Sequencing used T cells from blood (PBMCs), unsorted or a sorted subset (not recorded which), obtained before or after yellow fever vaccination (not recorded which). The CDR3, as DNA: TGCAGCGCCCAGACAGGGCCCACCTACGAGCAGTACTTC. This gives the protein CSAQTGPTYEQYF.